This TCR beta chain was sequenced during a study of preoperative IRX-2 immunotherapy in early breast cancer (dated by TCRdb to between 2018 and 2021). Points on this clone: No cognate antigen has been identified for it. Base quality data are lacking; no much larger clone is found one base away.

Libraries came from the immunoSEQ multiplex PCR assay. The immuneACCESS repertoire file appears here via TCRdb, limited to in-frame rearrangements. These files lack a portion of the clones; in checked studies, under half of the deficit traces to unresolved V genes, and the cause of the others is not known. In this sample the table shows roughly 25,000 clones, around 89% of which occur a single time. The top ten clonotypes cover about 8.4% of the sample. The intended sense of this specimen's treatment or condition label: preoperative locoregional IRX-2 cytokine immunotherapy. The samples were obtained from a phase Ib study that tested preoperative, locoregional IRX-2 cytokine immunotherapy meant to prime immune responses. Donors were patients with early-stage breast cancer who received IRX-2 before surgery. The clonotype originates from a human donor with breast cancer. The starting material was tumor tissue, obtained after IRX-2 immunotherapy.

DNA sequence: TGTGCCTGGAGCGAACACTTAGATCAGCCCCAGCATTTT. Its protein is CAWSEHLDQPQHF. This chain is built from TRBV30 and TRBJ1-5; the D gene cannot be named for sure. CDR1 and CDR2 are read off the germline V gene (reference sequence) as GTSNPN and SVGIG. V sheds 3 bases and J sheds 5 bases, leaving 11 bases between their ends. Including cysteine and phenylalanine, the CDR3 has 13 amino acids. Only the CDR3 DNA is retained, 39 bases long and in frame from the first base. With the portions outside the CDR3 filled from the reference TRBV30 and TRBJ1-5 genes, the complete variable region becomes SQTIHQWPATLVQPVGSPLSLECTVEGTSNPNLYWYRQAAGRGLQLLFYSVGIGQISSEVPQNLSASRPQDRQFILSSKKLLLSDSGFYLCAWSEHLDQPQHFGDGTRLSIL.